The clone carrying this T cell receptor (beta chain) was seen many times. Its antigen is unidentified. This record belongs to a study of early T cells in non-severe SARS-CoV-2 infection. The wider study: Sequenced material consisted of bulk RNA (from unsorted whole blood), and chains were unpaired.

The study's findings and limits: A preference for anti-spike CD8 responses marked VDJdb matching, which missed private and CD4 specificities.

The protocol attached unique molecular identifiers to individual cDNA molecules. TCRdb itself ran the 5' RACE reads through MiXCR, one entry per CDR3 protein. This sample has 45,000 to 65,000 distinct CDR3 sequences, with about 9.3% found just once. CDR1 and CDR2 (germline): SQVTM, ANQGSEA. Trimming removed 5 bases at V and 5 bases at J, with 19 bases between. The CDR3 totals 15 residues. The sequence came from an adult who was a healthcare worker with PCR-confirmed SARS-CoV-2 infection or an uninfected control (not recorded which). The sample comprised whole blood. The chain couples TRBV29-1 to TRBJ2-1, with D possibly being TRBD2 (7 bases). The CDR3 coding sequence is TGCAGCGTTCCCCTATGGGGGGGCGGGAACAATGAGCAGTTCTTC. It specifies CSVPLWGGGNNEQFF.